This T cell receptor (beta chain) is drawn from a study of control samples from healthy donors and cancer patients (dated by TCRdb to the early 2020s). There are 16 amino acids in the CDR3, from cysteine to phenylalanine inclusive. The sequence is cut down to CDR3 DNA, 48 bases in frame from base 1. The germline V gene (reference sequence) yields LNHDA for CDR1 and SQIVND for CDR2. A distance of 19 bases separates the germline ends of V and J, which lose 6 bases and 5 bases respectively. Concerning this clone itself: This receptor's antigen is unknown. Base qualities are not at hand, and no much larger clone is one base apart.

The library relied on the immunoSEQ multiplex PCR assay. Held by TCRdb, this immuneACCESS table contains in-frame sequences only and omits some clones. Under half of the omission traces to an unresolved V gene where checked; the cause of the rest is unknown. The sample contains roughly 28,000 clones, 79% of them found a single time. The top ten constitute less than 25% of the sample. The TCR originated in a man between 60 and 75 years old with head and neck cancer. Sequencing was carried out using PBMCs. The sequence is built from TRBV19 and TRBJ1-4; a confident D gene designation cannot be given. The CDR3 reads CASSRGQRAINEKLFF. The nucleotide sequence is given as TGTGCCAGTAGCCGTGGGCAAAGGGCCATCAATGAAAAACTGTTTTTT.